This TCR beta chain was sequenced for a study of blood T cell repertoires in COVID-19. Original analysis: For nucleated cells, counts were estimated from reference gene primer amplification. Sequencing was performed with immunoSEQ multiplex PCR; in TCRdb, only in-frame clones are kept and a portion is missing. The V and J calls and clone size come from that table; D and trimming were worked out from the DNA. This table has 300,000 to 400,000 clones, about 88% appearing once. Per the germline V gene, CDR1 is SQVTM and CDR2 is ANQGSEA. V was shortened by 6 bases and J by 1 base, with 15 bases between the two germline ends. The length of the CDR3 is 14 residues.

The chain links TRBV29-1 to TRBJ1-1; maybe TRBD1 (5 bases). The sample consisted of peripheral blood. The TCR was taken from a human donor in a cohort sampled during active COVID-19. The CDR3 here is CSVTETAGNTEAFF. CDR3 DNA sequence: TGCAGCGTCACTGAGACAGCAGGGAACACTGAAGCTTTCTTT. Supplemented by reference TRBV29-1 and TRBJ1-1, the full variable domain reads SAVISQKPSRDICQRGTSLTIQCQVDSQVTMMFWYRQQPGQSLTLIATANQGSEATYESGFVIDKFPISRPNLTFSTLTVSNMSPEDSSIYLCSVTETAGNTEAFFGQGTRLTVV.